This TCR beta chain was captured in a study of T-cell memory formation after mild COVID-19. V was shortened by 1 base and J by 2 bases, with 8 bases between the two germline ends. The CDR3 covers 13 residues. The germline V gene has CDR1 DFQATT and CDR2 SNEGSKA (reference sequence). In TCRdb, the 5' RACE reads were re-called with MiXCR into one record per CDR3 protein. The data contain some 310,000 distinct CDR3 sequences, 20% to 25% of them singletons. The receptor was derived from a man aged 18 to 35 who had mild COVID-19 (a few samples of this study predate the infection). Cell type and time point are not known. The rearrangement joins TRBV20-1 to TRBJ1-2; no clear D gene. Sequenced sample: PBMCs or a T cell subset sorted from them (not recorded which). DNA for the CDR3: TGCAGTGCTAGAGCAGGACCGAACTATGGCTACACCTTC. The encoded protein is CSARAGPNYGYTF.